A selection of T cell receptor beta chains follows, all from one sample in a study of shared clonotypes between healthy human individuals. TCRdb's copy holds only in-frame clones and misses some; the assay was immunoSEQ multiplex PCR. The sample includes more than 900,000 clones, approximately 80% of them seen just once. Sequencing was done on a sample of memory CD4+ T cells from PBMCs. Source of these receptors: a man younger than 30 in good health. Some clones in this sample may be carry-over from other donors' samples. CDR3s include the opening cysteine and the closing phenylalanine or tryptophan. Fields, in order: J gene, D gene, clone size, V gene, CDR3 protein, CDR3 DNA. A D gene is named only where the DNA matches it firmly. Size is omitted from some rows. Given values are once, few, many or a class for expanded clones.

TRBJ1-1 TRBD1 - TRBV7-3 CASSSQGASTEAFF TGTGCCAGCAGCTCCCAGGGGGCCAGCACTGAAGCTTTCTTT
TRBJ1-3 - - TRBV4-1 CASSIGARAFSGNTIYF TGCGCCAGCAGCATTGGGGCCAGGGCTTTCTCTGGAAACACCATATATTTT
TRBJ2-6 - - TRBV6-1 CASSGFPGSGANVLTF TGTGCCAGCAGTGGCTTCCCGGGGTCTGGGGCCAACGTCCTGACTTTC
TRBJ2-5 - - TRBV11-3 CASSLGASAQETQYF TGTGCCAGCAGCTTAGGGGCTAGCGCGCAAGAGACCCAGTACTTC
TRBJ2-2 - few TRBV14 CASSLIGTPTGELFF TGTGCCAGCAGCCTTATCGGGACACCCACCGGGGAGCTGTTTTTT
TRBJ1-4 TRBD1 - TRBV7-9 CASSPQGGEKLFF TGTGCCAGCAGCCCCCAGGGGGGTGAAAAACTGTTTTTT
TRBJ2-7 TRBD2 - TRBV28 CASSTPIAGLSYEQYF TGTGCCAGCAGTACTCCAATAGCGGGACTCTCCTACGAGCAGTACTTC
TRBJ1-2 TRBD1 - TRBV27 CASSAGQGRYGYTF TGTGCCAGCAGTGCTGGACAGGGCCGCTATGGCTACACCTTC
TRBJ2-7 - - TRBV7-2 CASSASHEQYF TGTGCCAGCAGCGCCAGCCACGAGCAGTACTTC
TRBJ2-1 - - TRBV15 CATSRGPLNEQFF TGTGCCACCAGCAGAGGACCGCTGAATGAGCAGTTCTTC
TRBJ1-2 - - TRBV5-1 CASSFDSLYGYTF TGCGCCAGCAGCTTCGACAGTCTCTATGGCTACACCTTC
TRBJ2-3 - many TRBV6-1 CASSEVWTDTQYF TGTGCCAGCAGTGAAGTATGGACAGATACGCAGTATTTT
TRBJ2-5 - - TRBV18 CASSPPGARAETQYF TGTGCCAGCTCACCACCGGGAGCCAGGGCAGAGACCCAGTACTTC
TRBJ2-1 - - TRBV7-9 CASSLVYREQFF TGTGCCAGCAGCTTAGTTTACCGTGAGCAGTTCTTC
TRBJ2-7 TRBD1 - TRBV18 CASSKGQGVSYEQYF TGTGCCAGCTCAAAGGGACAGGGGGTCTCCTACGAGCAGTACTTC
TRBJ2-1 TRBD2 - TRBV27 CASRSPGLATYNEQFF TGTGCCAGCCGCTCCCCGGGACTAGCAACCTACAATGAGCAGTTCTTC
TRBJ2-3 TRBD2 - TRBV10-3 CAISGGLADLTDTQYF TGTGCCATCAGTGGGGGACTAGCGGACCTCACAGATACGCAGTATTTT
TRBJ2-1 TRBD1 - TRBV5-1 CASSNTGDEQFF TGCGCCAGCAGCAATACAGGGGATGAGCAGTTCTTC
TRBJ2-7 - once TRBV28 CASSETRYEQYF TGTGCCAGCAGCGAGACACGCTACGAGCAGTACTTC
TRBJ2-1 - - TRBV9 CASSVEGEQFF TGTGCCAGCAGCGTTGAGGGTGAGCAGTTCTTC
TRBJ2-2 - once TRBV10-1 CASSGGSVTGELFF TGCGCCAGCAGTGGTGGGAGTGTAACCGGGGAGCTGTTTTTT
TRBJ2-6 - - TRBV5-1 CASSSTAGANVLTF TGCGCCAGCAGCAGTACAGCCGGGGCCAACGTCCTGACTTTC
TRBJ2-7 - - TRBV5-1 CASSLRGGLTEQYF TGCGCCAGCAGCTTGAGGGGCGGGTTGACCGAGCAGTACTTC
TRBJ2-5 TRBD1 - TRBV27 CASSPGQGQTQYF TGTGCCAGCAGTCCCGGACAGGGTCAGACCCAGTACTTC
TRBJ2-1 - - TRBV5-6 CASSLVRPENEQFF TGTGCCAGCAGCTTGGTTCGCCCTGAGAATGAGCAGTTCTTC
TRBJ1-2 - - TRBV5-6 CASSWIWGSNYGYTF TGTGCCAGCAGCTGGATTTGGGGCTCTAACTATGGCTACACCTTC
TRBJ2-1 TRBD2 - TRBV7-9 CASSPPPGLAHNEQFF TGTGCCAGCAGCCCGCCACCTGGACTAGCCCACAATGAGCAGTTCTTC
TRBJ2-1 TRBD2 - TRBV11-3 CASSLGAGTEQFF TGTGCCAGCAGCTTGGGAGCGGGAACTGAGCAGTTCTTC
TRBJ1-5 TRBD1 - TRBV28 CASSRGQGMQPQHF TGTGCCAGCAGTCGGGGACAGGGGATGCAGCCCCAGCATTTT
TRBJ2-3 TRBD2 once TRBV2 CASSGLAGRPDTQYF TGTGCCAGCAGTGGACTAGCGGGACGACCAGATACGCAGTATTTT
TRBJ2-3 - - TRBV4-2 CASSQDPHSGKDTQYF TGTGCCAGCAGCCAAGACCCCCATTCAGGGAAAGATACGCAGTATTTT
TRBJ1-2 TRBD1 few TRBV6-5 CASSPGQGNYGYTF TGTGCCAGCAGTCCGGGACAGGGGAACTATGGCTACACCTTC
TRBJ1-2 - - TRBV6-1 CASSRTENYGYTF TGTGCCAGCAGTCGGACAGAAAATTATGGCTACACCTTC
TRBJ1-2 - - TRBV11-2 CASSQTAGSMGYGYTF TGTGCCAGCAGCCAAACTGCGGGCTCAATGGGGTATGGCTACACCTTC
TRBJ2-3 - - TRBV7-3 CASSLFSSVVDTQYF TGTGCCAGCAGCTTATTCTCCAGTGTTGTTGATACGCAGTATTTT
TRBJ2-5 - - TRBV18 CASSQTLDGSLYF TGTGCCAGCTCACAGACTCTAGACGGTTCCCTGTACTTC
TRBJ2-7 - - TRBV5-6 CASSSKASGTGPYEQYF TGTGCCAGCAGCTCGAAAGCATCCGGGACCGGCCCCTACGAGCAGTACTTC
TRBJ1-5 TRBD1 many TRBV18 CASSLQGVNQPQHF TGTGCCAGCTCCCTCCAGGGGGTCAATCAGCCCCAGCATTTT
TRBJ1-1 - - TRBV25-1 CASSEYRGGDTEAFF TGTGCCAGCAGTGAATATAGAGGTGGGGACACTGAAGCTTTCTTT
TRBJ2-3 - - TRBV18 CASSPTSGSTDTQYF TGTGCCAGCTCCCCGACCAGTGGGAGCACAGATACGCAGTATTTT
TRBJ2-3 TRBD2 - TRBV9 CASSVTGLAIDTQYF TGTGCCAGCAGCGTAACCGGACTAGCGATAGATACGCAGTATTTT